The 3 T cell receptor beta chains listed next were all sequenced from one sample in a study of T cells in Graves' hyperthyroidism and ophthalmopathy. Amplified TCR beta CDR3 regions came from RNA transcripts. First-round RT-PCR of the TCR CDR3 relied on the HTBI primer set. TCRdb re-analysed the multiplex PCR reads in MiXCR, keeping a single row per CDR3 protein. This sample carries some 510,000 distinct CDR3 sequences, around 20% of them seen once, and the ten largest clones take about 26%. The sample taken for sequencing was blood. These receptors came from a man aged 18 to 30 with Graves' hyperthyroidism.

This chain joins TRBV10-3 and TRBJ2-5; D remains ambiguous. The germline gives CDR1 ENHRY, CDR2 SYGVKD. CDR3 length: 14 residues. Trimming removed 0 bases at V and 3 bases at J, with 8 bases between. CDR3 coding DNA: TGTGCCATCAGTGAGTCGGGCAGAAAAGAGACCCAGTACTTC. The encoded protein is CAISESGRKETQYF.

In this sample, this clonotype turned up many times. The chain uses TRBV9 and TRBJ1-1; unclear D gene. Germline CDR1 and CDR2: SGDLS and YYNGEE. The V and J ends lost 3 bases and 1 base respectively, with 10 bases between them. This CDR3 spans 14 amino acids. The CDR3 bases are TGTGCCAGCAGCGCGACAAGTTGGAACACTGAAGCTTTCTTT. Protein: CASSATSWNTEAFF.

As for this clonotype: A junction end diverges from the germline sequence, so it may reflect a read error. The J gene is TRBJ1-2, the V gene TRBV5-3; tentatively, D is TRBD1 (6 bases). TRBV5-3 is recorded as an ORF, its role being uncertain. CDR3 length: 13 amino acids. The CDR3 DNA reads as TGTGCCAGCAGCTTGGCAACAGGGATCGGCTACACCTTC. Translation: CASSLATGIGYTF.